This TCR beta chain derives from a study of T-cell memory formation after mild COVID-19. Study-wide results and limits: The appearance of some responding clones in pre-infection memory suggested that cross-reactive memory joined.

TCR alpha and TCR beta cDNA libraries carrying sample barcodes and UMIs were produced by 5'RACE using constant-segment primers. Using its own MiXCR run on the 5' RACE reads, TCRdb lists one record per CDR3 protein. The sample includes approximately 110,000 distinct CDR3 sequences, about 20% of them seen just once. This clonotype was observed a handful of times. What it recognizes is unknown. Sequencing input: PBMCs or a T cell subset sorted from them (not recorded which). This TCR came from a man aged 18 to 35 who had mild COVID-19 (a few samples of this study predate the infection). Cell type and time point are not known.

The CDR3 region is CASSKLAGVMDTQYF. CDR3 DNA sequence: TGTGCCAGCAGCAAACTAGCGGGGGTCATGGATACGCAGTATTTT. The J gene is TRBJ2-3, the V gene TRBV11-2; 11 bases align to TRBD2. Germline assignment: CDR1 SGHAT and CDR2 FQNNGV. CDR3 size: 15 residues. The ends lost 5 bases at V and 6 bases at J; junction bases unmatched: 7.